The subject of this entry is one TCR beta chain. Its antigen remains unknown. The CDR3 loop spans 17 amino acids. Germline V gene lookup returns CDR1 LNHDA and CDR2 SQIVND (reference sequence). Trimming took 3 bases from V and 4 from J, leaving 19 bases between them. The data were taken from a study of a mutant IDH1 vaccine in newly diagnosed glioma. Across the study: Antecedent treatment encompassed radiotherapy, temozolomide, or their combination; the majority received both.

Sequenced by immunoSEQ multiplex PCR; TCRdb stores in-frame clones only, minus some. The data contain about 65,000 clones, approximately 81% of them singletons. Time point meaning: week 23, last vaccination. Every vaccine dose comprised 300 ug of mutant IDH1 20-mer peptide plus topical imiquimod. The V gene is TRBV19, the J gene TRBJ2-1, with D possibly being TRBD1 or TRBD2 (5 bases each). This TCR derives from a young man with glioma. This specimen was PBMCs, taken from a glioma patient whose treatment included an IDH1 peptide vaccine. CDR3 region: CASSILRDDAIYNEQFF. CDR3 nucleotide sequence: TGTGCCAGTAGTATCCTCCGGGACGACGCTATTTACAATGAGCAGTTCTTC.